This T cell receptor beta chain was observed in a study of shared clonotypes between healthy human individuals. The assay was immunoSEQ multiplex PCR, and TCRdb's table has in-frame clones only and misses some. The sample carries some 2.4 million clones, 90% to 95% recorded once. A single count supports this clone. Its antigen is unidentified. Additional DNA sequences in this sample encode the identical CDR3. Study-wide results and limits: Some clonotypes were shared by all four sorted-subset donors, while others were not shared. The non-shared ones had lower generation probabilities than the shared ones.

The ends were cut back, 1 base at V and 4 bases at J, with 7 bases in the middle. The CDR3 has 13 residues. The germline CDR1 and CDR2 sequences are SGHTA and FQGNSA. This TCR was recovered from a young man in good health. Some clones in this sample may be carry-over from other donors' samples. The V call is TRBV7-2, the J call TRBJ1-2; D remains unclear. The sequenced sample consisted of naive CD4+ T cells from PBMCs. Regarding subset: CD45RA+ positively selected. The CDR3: CASSLGQSYGYTF. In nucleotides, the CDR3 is TGTGCCAGCAGCTTAGGACAAAGCTATGGCTACACCTTC.